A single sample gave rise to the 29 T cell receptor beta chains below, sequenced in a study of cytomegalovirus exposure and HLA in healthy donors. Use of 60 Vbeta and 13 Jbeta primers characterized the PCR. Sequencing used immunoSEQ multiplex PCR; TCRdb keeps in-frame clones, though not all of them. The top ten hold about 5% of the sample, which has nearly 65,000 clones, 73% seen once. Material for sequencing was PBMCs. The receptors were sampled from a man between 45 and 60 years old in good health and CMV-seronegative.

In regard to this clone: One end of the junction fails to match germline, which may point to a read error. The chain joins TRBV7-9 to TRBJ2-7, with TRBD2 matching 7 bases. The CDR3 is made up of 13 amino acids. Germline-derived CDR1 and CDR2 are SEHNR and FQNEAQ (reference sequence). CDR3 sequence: CSSSLGRAYEQYF. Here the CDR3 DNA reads TGTTCCAGCAGCTTAGGGAGGGCCTACGAGCAGTACTTC.

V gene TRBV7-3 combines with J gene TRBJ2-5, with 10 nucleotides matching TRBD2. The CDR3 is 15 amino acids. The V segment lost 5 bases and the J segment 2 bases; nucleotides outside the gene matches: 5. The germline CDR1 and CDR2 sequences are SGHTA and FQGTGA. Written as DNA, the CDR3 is TGTGCCAGCAGCCCCCAGCGGGGGGGACAAGAGACCCAGTACTTC. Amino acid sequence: CASSPQRGGQETQYF.

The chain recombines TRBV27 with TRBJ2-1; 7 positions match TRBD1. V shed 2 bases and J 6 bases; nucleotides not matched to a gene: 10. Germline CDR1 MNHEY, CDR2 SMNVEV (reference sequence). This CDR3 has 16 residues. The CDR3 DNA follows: TGTGCCAGCAGTTTAGAGGGGGCAGGGTGGGGCAATGAGCAGTTCTTC. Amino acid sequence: CASSLEGAGWGNEQFF.

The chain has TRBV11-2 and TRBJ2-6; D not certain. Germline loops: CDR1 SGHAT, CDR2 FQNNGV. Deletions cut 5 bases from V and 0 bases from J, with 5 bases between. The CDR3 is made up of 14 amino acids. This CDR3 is CASSPGSGANVLTF. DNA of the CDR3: TGTGCCAGCAGCCCAGGCTCTGGGGCCAACGTCCTGACTTTC.

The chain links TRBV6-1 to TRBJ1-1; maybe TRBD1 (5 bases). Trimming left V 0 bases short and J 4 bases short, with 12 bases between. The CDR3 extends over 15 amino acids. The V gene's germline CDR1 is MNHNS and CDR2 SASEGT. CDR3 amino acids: CASSEAFAGVTEAFF. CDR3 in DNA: TGTGCCAGCAGTGAAGCCTTCGCGGGGGTCACTGAAGCTTTCTTT.

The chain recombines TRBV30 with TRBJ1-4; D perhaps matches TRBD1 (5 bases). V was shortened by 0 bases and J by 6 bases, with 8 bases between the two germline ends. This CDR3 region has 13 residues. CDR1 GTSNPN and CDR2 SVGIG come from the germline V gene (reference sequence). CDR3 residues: CAWSVVGDEKLFF. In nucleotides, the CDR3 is TGTGCCTGGAGTGTAGTAGGGGATGAAAAACTGTTTTTT. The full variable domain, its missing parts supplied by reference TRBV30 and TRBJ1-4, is SQTIHQWPATLVQPVGSPLSLECTVEGTSNPNLYWYRQAAGRGLQLLFYSVGIGQISSEVPQNLSASRPQDRQFILSSKKLLLSDSGFYLCAWSVVGDEKLFFGSGTQLSVL.

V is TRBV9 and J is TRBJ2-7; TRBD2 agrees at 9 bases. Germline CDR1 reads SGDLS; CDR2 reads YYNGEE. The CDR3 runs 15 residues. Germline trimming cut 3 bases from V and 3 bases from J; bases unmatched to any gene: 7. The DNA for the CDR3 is TGTGCCAGCAGCGCGATAGCGGGGGCAGTCTACGAGCAGTACTTC. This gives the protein CASSAIAGAVYEQYF.

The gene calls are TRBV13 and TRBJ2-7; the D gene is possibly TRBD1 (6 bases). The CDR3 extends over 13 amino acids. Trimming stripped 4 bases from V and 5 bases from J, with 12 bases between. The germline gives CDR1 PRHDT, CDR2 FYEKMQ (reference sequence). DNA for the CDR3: TGTGCCAGCAGCTCGGGCAGGGGCAACGAGCAGTACTTC. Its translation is CASSSGRGNEQYF.

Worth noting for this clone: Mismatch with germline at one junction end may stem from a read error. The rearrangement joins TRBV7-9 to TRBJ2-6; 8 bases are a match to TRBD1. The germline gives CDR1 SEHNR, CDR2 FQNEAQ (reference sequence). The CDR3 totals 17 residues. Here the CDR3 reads CSSSLGGRGPGANVLTF. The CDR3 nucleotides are TGTTCCAGCAGCTTAGGGGGCAGGGGGCCTGGGGCCAACGTCCTGACTTTC.

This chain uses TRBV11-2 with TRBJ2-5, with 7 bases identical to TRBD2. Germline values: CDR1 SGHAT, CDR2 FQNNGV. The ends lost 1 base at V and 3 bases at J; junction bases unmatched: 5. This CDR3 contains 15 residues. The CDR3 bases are TGTGCCAGCAGCTTAGCCCCTGCGGGGGAAGAGACCCAGTACTTC. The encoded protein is CASSLAPAGEETQYF.

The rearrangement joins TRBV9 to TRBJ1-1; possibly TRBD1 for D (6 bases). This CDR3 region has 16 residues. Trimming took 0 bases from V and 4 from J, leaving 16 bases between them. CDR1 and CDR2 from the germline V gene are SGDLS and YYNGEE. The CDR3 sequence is CASSVGTGGAGTEAFF. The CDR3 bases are TGTGCCAGCAGCGTAGGTACTGGGGGGGCAGGCACTGAAGCTTTCTTT.

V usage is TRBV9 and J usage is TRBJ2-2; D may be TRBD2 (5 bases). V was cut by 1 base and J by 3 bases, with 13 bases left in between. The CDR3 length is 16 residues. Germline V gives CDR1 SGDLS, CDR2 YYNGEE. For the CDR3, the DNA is TGTGCCAGCAGCGTAAAGAACGGGGTCGACACCGGGGAGCTGTTTTTT. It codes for CASSVKNGVDTGELFF.

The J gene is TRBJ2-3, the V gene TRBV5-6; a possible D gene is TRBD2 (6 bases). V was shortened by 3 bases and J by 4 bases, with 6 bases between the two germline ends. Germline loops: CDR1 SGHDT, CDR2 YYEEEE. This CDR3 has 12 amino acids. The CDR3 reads CASSWGADTQYF. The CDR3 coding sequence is TGTGCCAGCAGCTGGGGGGCAGATACGCAGTATTTT.

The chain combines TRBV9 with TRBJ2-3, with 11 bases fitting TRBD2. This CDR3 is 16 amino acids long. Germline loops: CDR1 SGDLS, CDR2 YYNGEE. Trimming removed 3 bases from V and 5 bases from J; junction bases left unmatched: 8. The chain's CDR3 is CASSDGLAGVEDTQYF. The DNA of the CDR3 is TGTGCCAGCAGCGACGGACTAGCGGGCGTGGAAGATACGCAGTATTTT.

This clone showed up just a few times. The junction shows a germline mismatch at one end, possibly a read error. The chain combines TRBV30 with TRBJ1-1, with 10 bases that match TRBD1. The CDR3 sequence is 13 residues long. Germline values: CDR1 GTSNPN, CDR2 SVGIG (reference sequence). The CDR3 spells CAWSATGGGGFHF. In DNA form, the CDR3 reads TGTGCCTGGAGTGCGACAGGGGGCGGGGGGTTTCACTTT.

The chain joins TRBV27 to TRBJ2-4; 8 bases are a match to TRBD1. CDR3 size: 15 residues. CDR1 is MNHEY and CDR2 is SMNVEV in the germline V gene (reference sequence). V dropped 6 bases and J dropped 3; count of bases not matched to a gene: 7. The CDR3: CASRLDRVSKNIQYF. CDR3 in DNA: TGTGCCAGCAGACTGGACAGGGTCAGCAAAAACATTCAGTACTTC.

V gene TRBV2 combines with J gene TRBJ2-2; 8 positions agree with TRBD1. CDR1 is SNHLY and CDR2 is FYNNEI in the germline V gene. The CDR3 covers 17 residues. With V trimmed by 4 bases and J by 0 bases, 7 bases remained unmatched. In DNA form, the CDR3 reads TGTGCCAGCAGTGGCAGGACAGGGCCCGCGAACACCGGGGAGCTGTTTTTT. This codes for CASSGRTGPANTGELFF.

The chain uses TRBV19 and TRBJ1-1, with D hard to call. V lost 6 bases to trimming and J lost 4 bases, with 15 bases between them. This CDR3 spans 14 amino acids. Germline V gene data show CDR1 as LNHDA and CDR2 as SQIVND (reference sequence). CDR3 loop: CASSRGRAVTEAFF. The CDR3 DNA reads TGTGCCAGTAGCAGAGGTAGAGCGGTCACTGAAGCTTTCTTT.

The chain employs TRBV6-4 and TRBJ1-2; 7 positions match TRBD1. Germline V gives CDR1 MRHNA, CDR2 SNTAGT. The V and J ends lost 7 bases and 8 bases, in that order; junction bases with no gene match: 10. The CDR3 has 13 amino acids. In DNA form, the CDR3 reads TGTGCCAGCAAACCCACAGGGGAGAAAGGCTACACCTTC. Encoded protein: CASKPTGEKGYTF.

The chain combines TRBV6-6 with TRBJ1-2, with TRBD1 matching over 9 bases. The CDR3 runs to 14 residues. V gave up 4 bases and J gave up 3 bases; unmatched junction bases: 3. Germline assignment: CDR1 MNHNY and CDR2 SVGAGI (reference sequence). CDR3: CASSFRDRDYGYTF. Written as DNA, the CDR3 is TGTGCCAGCAGTTTCCGGGACAGGGACTATGGCTACACCTTC.

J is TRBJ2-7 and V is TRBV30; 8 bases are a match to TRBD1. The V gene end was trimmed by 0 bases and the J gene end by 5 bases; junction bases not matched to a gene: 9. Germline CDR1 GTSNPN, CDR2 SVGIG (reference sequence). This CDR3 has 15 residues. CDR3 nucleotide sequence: TGTGCCTGGAGTGTGGGGCAGGGGGCTCGTAACGAGCAGTACTTC. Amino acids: CAWSVGQGARNEQYF.

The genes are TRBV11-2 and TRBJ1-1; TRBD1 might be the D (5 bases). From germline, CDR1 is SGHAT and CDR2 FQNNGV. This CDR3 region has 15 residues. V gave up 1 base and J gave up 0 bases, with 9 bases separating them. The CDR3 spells CASSLGLQVNTEAFF. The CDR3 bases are TGTGCCAGCAGCTTAGGTCTACAGGTGAACACTGAAGCTTTCTTT.

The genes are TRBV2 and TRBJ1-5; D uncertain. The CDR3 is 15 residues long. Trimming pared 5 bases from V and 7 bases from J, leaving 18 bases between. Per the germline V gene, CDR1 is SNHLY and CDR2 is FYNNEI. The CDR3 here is CASSPVGRTRQPQHF. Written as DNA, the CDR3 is TGTGCCAGCAGTCCTGTCGGCAGAACGAGGCAGCCCCAGCATTTT.

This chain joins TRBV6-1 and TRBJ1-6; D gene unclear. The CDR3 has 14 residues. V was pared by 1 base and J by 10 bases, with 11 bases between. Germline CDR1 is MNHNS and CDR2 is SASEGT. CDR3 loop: CASSEVQAASPLHF. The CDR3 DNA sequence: TGTGCCAGCAGTGAAGTGCAGGCAGCCTCACCCCTCCACTTT.

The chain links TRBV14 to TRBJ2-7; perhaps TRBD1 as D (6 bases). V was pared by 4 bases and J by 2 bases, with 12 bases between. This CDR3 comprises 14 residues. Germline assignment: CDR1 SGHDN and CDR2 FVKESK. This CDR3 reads CASSLTGFPYEQYF. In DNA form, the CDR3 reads TGTGCCAGCAGCCTGACAGGTTTCCCCTACGAGCAGTACTTC.

The CDR3 spells CASTGTPNSPLHF. DNA for the CDR3: TGTGCCAGCACCGGGACTCCTAATTCACCCCTCCACTTT. This chain uses TRBV6-5 with TRBJ1-6; possible D gene TRBD1, 5 bases. Germline-derived CDR1 and CDR2 are MNHEY and SVGAGI. With 7 bases removed from V and 6 bases from J, the gap between germline ends came to 10 bases. The CDR3 sequence is 13 residues long.

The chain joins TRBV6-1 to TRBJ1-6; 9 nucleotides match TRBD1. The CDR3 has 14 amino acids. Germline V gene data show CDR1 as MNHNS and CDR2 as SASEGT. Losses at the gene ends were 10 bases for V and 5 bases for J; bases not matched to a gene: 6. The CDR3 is CATIQGANNSPLHF. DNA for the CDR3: TGTGCCACTATACAGGGGGCAAATAATTCACCCCTCCACTTT.

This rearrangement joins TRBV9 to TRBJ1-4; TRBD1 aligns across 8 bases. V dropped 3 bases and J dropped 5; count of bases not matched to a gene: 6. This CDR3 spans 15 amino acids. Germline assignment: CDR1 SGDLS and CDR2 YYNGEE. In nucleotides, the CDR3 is TGTGCCAGCAGCGCGCGGACAGGGTTCAATGAAAAACTGTTTTTT. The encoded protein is CASSARTGFNEKLFF.

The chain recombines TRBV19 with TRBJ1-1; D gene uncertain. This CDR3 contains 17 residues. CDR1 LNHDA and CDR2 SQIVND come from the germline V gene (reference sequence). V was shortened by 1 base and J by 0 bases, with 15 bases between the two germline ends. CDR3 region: CASSIGALRNMNTEAFF. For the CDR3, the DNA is TGTGCCAGTAGTATAGGGGCACTTAGGAACATGAACACTGAAGCTTTCTTT.